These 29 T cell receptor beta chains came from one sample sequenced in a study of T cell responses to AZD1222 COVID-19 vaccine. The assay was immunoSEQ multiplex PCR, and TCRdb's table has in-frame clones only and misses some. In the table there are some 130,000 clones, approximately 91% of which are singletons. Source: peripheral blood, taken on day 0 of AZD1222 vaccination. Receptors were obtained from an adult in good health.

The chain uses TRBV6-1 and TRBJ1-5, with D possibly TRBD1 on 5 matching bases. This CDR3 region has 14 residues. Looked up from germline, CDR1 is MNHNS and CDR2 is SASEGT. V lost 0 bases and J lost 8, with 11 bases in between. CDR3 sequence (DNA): TGTGCCAGCAGTGAAGCCTGGGGGGTTGAGCCCCAGCATTTT. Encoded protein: CASSEAWGVEPQHF.

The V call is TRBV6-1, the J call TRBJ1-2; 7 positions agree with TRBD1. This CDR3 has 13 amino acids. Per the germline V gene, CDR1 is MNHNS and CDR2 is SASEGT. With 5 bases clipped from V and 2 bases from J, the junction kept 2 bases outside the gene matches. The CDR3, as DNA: TGTGCCAGCAGTTCGACAGGGAACTATGGCTACACCTTC. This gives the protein CASSSTGNYGYTF.

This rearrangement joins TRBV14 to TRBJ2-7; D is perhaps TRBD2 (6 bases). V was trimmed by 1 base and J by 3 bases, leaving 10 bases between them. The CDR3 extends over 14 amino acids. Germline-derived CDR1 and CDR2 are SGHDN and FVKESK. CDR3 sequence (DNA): TGTGCCAGCAGCCAAGGCCCGGGAGTCTACGAGCAGTACTTC. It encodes CASSQGPGVYEQYF.

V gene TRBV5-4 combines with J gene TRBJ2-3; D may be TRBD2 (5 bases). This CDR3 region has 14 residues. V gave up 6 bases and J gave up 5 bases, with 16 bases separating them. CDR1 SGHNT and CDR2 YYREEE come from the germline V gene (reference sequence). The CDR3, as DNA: TGTGCCAGCACGACCCCGCAGGAGGTAGATACGCAGTATTTT. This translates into CASTTPQEVDTQYF.

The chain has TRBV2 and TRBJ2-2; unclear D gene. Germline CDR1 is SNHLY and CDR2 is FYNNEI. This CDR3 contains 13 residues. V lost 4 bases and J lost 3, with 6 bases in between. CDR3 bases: TGTGCCAGCAGTGGTTTGCACACCGGGGAGCTGTTTTTT. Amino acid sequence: CASSGLHTGELFF.

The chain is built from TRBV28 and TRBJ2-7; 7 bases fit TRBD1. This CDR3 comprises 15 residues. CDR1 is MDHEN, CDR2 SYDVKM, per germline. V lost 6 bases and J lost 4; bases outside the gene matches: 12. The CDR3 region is CASRYRGSESYEQYF. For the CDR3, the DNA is TGTGCCAGCAGGTACAGGGGATCGGAGAGTTACGAGCAGTACTTC. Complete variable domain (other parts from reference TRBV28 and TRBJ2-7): DVKVTQSSRYLVKRTGEKVFLECVQDMDHENMFWYRQDPGLGLRLIYFSYDVKMKEKGDIPEGYSVSREKKERFSLILESASTNQTSMYLCASRYRGSESYEQYFGPGTRLTVT.

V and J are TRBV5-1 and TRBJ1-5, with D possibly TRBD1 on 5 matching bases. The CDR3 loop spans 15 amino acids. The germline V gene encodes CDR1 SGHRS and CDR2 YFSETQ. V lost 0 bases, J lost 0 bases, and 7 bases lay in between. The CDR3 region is CASSLGGDSNQPQHF. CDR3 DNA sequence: TGCGCCAGCAGCTTGGGGGGGGATAGCAATCAGCCCCAGCATTTT.

The CDR3 DNA reads as TGTGCCAGCAGCGTATGGACAGGGGAAGATTCACCCCTCCACTTT. It translates to CASSVWTGEDSPLHF. This sequence joins TRBV5-4 and TRBJ1-6, with 9 bases that match TRBD1. The germline V gene encodes CDR1 SGHNT and CDR2 YYREEE (reference sequence). CDR3 length: 15 residues. V lost 4 bases to trimming and J lost 8 bases; unmatched junction nucleotides: 7.

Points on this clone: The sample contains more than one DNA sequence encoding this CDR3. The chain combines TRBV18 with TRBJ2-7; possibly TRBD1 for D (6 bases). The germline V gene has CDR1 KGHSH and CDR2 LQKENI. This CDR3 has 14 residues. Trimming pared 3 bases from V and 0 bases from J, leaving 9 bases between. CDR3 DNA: TGTGCCAGCTCACCGGGGGCGTCCTCCTACGAGCAGTACTTC. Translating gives CASSPGASSYEQYF. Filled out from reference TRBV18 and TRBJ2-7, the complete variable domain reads NAGVMQNPRHLVRRRGQEARLRCSPMKGHSHVYWYRQLPEEGLKFMVYLQKENIIDESGMPKERFSAEFPKEGPSILRIQQVVRGDSAAYFCASSPGASSYEQYFGPGTRLTVT.

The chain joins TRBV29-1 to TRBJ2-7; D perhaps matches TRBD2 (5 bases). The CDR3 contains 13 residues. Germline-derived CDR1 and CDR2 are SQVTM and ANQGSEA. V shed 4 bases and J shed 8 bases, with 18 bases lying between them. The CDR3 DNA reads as TGCAGCGTTGGAGAGGGCAGAAGCCCCCAGCAGTACTTC. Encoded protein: CSVGEGRSPQQYF.

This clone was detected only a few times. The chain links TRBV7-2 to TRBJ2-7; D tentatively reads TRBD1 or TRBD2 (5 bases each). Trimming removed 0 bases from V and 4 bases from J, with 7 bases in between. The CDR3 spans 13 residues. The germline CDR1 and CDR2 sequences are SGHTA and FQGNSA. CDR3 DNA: TGTGCCAGCAGCTTAGCGGGACCTTACGAGCAGTACTTC. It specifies CASSLAGPYEQYF.

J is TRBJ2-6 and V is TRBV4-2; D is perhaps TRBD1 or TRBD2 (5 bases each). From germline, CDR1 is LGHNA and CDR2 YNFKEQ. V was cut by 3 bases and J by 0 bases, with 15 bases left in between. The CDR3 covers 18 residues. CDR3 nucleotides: TGTGCCAGCAGCCACGTGGGGGAGTCTTTCTCTGGGGCCAACGTCCTGACTTTC. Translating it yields CASSHVGESFSGANVLTF.

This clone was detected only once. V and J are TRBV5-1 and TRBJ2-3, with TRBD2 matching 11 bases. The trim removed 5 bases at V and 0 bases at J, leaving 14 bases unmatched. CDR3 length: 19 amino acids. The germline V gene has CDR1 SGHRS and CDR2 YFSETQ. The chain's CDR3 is CASSRLGPSGGTSTDTQYF. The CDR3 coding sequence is TGCGCCAGCAGTCGGTTGGGTCCTAGCGGGGGGACTAGCACAGATACGCAGTATTTT.

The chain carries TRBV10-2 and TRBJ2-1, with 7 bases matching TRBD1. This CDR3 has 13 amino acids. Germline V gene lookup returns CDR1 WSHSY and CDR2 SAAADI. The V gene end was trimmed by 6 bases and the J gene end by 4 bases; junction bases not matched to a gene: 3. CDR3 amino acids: CASRTGMYNEQFF. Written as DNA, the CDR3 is TGCGCCAGCAGGACAGGGATGTACAATGAGCAGTTCTTC.

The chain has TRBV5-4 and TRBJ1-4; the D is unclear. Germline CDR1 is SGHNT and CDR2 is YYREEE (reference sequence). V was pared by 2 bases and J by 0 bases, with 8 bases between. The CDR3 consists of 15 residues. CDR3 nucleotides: TGTGCCAGCAGCTTCGACGGCTCAACTAATGAAAAACTGTTTTTT. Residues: CASSFDGSTNEKLFF.

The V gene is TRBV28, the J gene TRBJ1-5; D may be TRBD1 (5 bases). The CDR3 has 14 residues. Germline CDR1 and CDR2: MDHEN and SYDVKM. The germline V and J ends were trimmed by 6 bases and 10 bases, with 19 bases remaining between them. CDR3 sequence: CASRYQGTVSPQHF. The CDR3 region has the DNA TGTGCCAGCAGGTACCAAGGGACGGTCAGCCCCCAGCATTTT. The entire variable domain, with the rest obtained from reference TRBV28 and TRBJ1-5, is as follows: DVKVTQSSRYLVKRTGEKVFLECVQDMDHENMFWYRQDPGLGLRLIYFSYDVKMKEKGDIPEGYSVSREKKERFSLILESASTNQTSMYLCASRYQGTVSPQHFGDGTRLSIL.

CDR3 DNA: TGTGCCAGTGTGTCGGCAGGGAAAAACATTCAGTACTTC. It encodes CASVSAGKNIQYF. J is TRBJ2-4 and V is TRBV28, with D possibly being TRBD1 (5 bases). Per germline, CDR1 MDHEN and CDR2 SYDVKM. This CDR3 has 13 residues. Trimming pared 9 bases from V and 4 bases from J, leaving 13 bases between.

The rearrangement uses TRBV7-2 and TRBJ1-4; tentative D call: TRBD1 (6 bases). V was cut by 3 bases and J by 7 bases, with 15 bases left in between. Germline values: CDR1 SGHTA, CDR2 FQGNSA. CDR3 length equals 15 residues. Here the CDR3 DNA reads TGTGCCAGCAGCTTCTACGGGGGGCTAACTGAAAAACTGTTTTTT. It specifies CASSFYGGLTEKLFF.

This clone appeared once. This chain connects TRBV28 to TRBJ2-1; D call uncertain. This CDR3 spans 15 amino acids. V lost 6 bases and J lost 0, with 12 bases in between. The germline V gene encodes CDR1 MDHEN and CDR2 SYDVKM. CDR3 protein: CASSHLGSSYNEQFF. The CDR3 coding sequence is TGTGCCAGCAGCCACCTCGGCAGCTCCTACAATGAGCAGTTCTTC.

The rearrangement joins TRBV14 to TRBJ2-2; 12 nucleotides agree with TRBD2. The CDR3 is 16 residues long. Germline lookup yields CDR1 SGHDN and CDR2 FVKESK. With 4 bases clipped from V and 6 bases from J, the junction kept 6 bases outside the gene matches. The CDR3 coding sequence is TGTGCCAGCAGCCGACGACTAGCGGGAGTACCCGGGGAGCTGTTTTTT. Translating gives CASSRRLAGVPGELFF.

In DNA, the CDR3 is TGCGCCAGCAGCTTGGACTCTTCCCAGGATACGCAGTATTTT. Translation: CASSLDSSQDTQYF. The V call is TRBV5-1, the J call TRBJ2-3; unclear D gene. CDR1 is SGHRS and CDR2 is YFSETQ in the germline V gene. There are 14 residues in the CDR3. The V and J ends lost 0 bases and 6 bases respectively, with 11 bases between them.

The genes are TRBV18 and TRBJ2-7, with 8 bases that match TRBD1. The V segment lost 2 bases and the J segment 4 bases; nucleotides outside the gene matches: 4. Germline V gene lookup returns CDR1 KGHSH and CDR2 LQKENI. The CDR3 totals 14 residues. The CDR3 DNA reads TGTGCCAGCTCACCATTTAGGACAGGGTACGAGCAGTACTTC. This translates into CASSPFRTGYEQYF. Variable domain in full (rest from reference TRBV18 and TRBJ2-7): NAGVMQNPRHLVRRRGQEARLRCSPMKGHSHVYWYRQLPEEGLKFMVYLQKENIIDESGMPKERFSAEFPKEGPSILRIQQVVRGDSAAYFCASSPFRTGYEQYFGPGTRLTVT.

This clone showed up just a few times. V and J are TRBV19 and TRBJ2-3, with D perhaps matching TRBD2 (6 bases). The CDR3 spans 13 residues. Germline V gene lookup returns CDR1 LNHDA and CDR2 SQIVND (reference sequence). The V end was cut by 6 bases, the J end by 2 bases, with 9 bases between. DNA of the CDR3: TGTGCCAGTAGGAGCGGGCTCACAGATACGCAGTATTTT. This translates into CASRSGLTDTQYF.

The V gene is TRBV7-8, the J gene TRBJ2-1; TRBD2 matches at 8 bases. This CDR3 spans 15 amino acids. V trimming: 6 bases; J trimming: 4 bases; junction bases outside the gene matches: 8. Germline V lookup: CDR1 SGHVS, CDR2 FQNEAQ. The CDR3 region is CASSSRASGYNEQFF. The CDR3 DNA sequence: TGTGCCAGCAGTTCCAGGGCTAGCGGGTACAATGAGCAGTTCTTC.

CDR3 amino acids: CASSEASYNEQFF. Written as DNA, the CDR3 is TGTGCCAGCAGTGAAGCGTCCTACAATGAGCAGTTCTTC. The V gene is TRBV6-1, the J gene TRBJ2-1, with D unclear. With 0 bases removed from V and 1 base from J, the gap between germline ends came to 1 base. The CDR3 loop spans 13 amino acids. Germline V gene data show CDR1 as MNHNS and CDR2 as SASEGT.

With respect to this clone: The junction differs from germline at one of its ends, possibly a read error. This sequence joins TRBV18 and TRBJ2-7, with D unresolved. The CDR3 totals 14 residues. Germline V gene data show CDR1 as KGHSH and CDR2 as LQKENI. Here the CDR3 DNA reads TGTGCCAGCTCACCCGGTTCTGGCTTCGAAGTGAGTTGCTTC. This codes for CASSPGSGFEVSCF. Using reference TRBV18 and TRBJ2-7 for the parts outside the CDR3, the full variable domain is NAGVMQNPRHLVRRRGQEARLRCSPMKGHSHVYWYRQLPEEGLKFMVYLQKENIIDESGMPKERFSAEFPKEGPSILRIQQVVRGDSAAYFCASSPGSGFEVSCFGPGTRLTVT.

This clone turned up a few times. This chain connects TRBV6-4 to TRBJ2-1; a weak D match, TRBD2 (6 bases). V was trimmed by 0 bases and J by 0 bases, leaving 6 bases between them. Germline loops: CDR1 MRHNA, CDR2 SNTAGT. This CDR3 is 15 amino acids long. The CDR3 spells CASSDSGLSYNEQFF. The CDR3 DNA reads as TGTGCCAGCAGTGACTCGGGACTCTCCTACAATGAGCAGTTCTTC.

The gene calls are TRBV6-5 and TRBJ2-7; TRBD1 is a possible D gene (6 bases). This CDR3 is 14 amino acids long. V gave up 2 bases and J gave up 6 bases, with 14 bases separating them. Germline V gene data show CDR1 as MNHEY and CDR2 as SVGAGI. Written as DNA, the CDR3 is TGTGCCAGCAGTTACCTACAGGGTATGCGCGAGCAGTACTTC. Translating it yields CASSYLQGMREQYF.

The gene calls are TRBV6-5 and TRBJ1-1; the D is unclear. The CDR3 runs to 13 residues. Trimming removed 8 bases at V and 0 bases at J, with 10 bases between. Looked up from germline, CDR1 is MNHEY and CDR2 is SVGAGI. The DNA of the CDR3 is TGTGCCAGCGGTCTCCGTTTGAACACTGAAGCTTTCTTT. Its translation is CASGLRLNTEAFF.